Detailed here is one T cell receptor beta chain. The CDR3 totals 11 residues. Trimming took off 1 base at V and 10 bases at J, with 7 bases between the two ends. In germline, CDR1 is MGHDK, CDR2 SYGVNS. The data originate from a study of blood T cell repertoires in COVID-19. Using immunoSEQ multiplex PCR, the repertoire was profiled, and TCRdb retains in-frame clones only, with some absent. The repertoire holds under 200,000 clones, with about 87% as singletons. This rearrangement joins TRBV25-1 to TRBJ1-1; D is uncertain. The sequence came from a man between 60 and 75 years old with COVID-19, enrolled during active disease. The sequenced sample was peripheral blood. The CDR3 nucleotides read TGTGCCAGCAGTGAATTGCGAGTAGCTTTCTTT. It is translated as CASSELRVAFF.